The rows below give T cell receptor beta chains drawn from one sample of a study of Graves' ophthalmopathy and Graves' hyperthyroidism. TCRdb reprocessed the multiplex PCR reads via MiXCR and lists one record per CDR3 protein. Among about 660,000 distinct CDR3 sequences listed, over 40% were seen once. The sequenced sample was peripheral blood. The receptors shown here come from an adult man with Graves' ophthalmopathy. Each CDR3 is given with its conserved first and last residue. D genes are given only for firm matches. Not all rows give a size; the values are once, few, many and, for expanded clones, a class.

v_gene: TRBV2
j_gene: TRBJ2-5
abundance: many
d_gene: .
CDR3aa: CASSEVGAGETQYF
CDR3nt: TGTGCCAGCAGTGAAGTGGGGGCGGGAGAGACCCAGTACTTC

v_gene: TRBV7-2
j_gene: TRBJ1-6
abundance: .
d_gene: .
CDR3aa: CASSLAGHGGSSPLHF
CDR3nt: TGTGCCAGCAGCTTAGCGGGGCACGGGGGCAGCTCACCCCTCCACTTT

v_gene: TRBV12-3/TRBV12-4
j_gene: TRBJ2-5
abundance: .
d_gene: TRBD2
CDR3aa: CASSKTQRGGETQYF
CDR3nt: TGTGCCAGCAGTAAAACCCAGCGGGGGGGCGAGACCCAGTACTTC

v_gene: TRBV2
j_gene: TRBJ2-3
abundance: .
d_gene: .
CDR3aa: CASSEAKTGWGTQYF
CDR3nt: TGTGCCAGCAGTGAAGCGAAGACCGGATGGGGTACGCAGTATTTT

v_gene: TRBV15
j_gene: TRBJ1-1
abundance: .
d_gene: .
CDR3aa: CATSRAGGENTEAFF
CDR3nt: TGTGCCACCAGCAGAGCTGGGGGGGAGAACACTGAAGCTTTCTTT

v_gene: TRBV9
j_gene: TRBJ2-1
abundance: .
d_gene: .
CDR3aa: CASGKGAGQPTYNEQFF
CDR3nt: TGTGCCAGCGGTAAGGGCGCGGGGCAACCAACCTACAATGAGCAGTTCTTC

v_gene: TRBV7-9
j_gene: TRBJ1-1
abundance: few
d_gene: TRBD1
CDR3aa: CASSRTGGANTEAFF
CDR3nt: TGCGCCAGCAGCCGGACAGGGGGGGCGAACACTGAAGCTTTCTTT

v_gene: TRBV19
j_gene: TRBJ2-7
abundance: many
d_gene: .
CDR3aa: CASSSLMSRGAQYF
CDR3nt: TGTGCCAGTAGTTCCCTAATGAGCAGGGGGGCGCAGTACTTC

v_gene: TRBV15
j_gene: TRBJ1-5
abundance: once
d_gene: .
CDR3aa: CASSEADGSYSNQPQHF
CDR3nt: TGTGCCAGCAGTGAAGCCGACGGGTCGTATAGCAATCAGCCCCAGCATTTT

v_gene: TRBV6-2/TRBV6-3
j_gene: TRBJ2-7
abundance: few
d_gene: .
CDR3aa: CASSPREAEQYF
CDR3nt: TGTGCCAGCAGTCCCCGGGAAGCCGAGCAGTACTTC

v_gene: TRBV15
j_gene: TRBJ1-2
abundance: many
d_gene: .
CDR3aa: CATSRERKEIVYGYTF
CDR3nt: TGTGCCACCAGCAGAGAGCGGAAGGAGATAGTCTATGGCTACACCTTC